These T cell receptor beta chains were read from a single sample in a study of control samples from healthy donors and cancer patients. Only in-frame clones appear in the TCRdb table, and some are missing; sequencing was by immunoSEQ multiplex PCR. Of 60,000 to 70,000 clones in the sample, approximately 84% are singletons; the top ten hold approximately 2.9%. Specimen: PBMCs. These receptors all come from a woman in her fifties or sixties with lung cancer. CDR3s include the opening cysteine and the closing phenylalanine or tryptophan. Fields, in order: clone size, J gene, V gene, D gene, CDR3 length, CDR3 protein, CDR3 DNA. D genes are given only for firm matches. Only some rows state a clone size, as once, few, many or a class for expanded clones.

clone_size: .
j_call: TRBJ2-1
v_call: TRBV9
d_call: .
cdr3_length: 15
cdr3_aa: CASSADVSSYNEQFF
cdr3_nt: TGTGCCAGCAGCGCGGACGTGAGCTCCTACAATGAGCAGTTCTTC

clone_size: .
j_call: TRBJ1-2
v_call: TRBV6-5
d_call: .
cdr3_length: 13
cdr3_aa: CASSPDGNYGYTF
cdr3_nt: TGTGCCAGCAGTCCCGACGGGAACTATGGCTACACCTTC

clone_size: .
j_call: TRBJ1-1
v_call: TRBV4-1
d_call: .
cdr3_length: 13
cdr3_aa: CATSGIVNTEAFF
cdr3_nt: TGCGCCACCTCGGGGATTGTGAACACTGAAGCTTTCTTT

clone_size: .
j_call: TRBJ2-1
v_call: TRBV5-1
d_call: .
cdr3_length: 15
cdr3_aa: CASSLGGLTYNEQFF
cdr3_nt: TGCGCCAGCAGCTTGGGGGGGCTAACCTACAATGAGCAGTTCTTC

clone_size: .
j_call: TRBJ1-6
v_call: TRBV24-1
d_call: .
cdr3_length: 13
cdr3_aa: CATSDRGNSPLHF
cdr3_nt: TGTGCCACCAGTGACAGGGGTAATTCACCCCTCCACTTT

clone_size: .
j_call: TRBJ1-1
v_call: TRBV28
d_call: .
cdr3_length: 13
cdr3_aa: CASRRTQNTEAFF
cdr3_nt: TGTGCCAGCAGGCGTACACAGAACACTGAAGCTTTCTTT

clone_size: .
j_call: TRBJ2-7
v_call: TRBV7-8
d_call: TRBD1
cdr3_length: 16
cdr3_aa: CASSLSLGQGIYEQYF
cdr3_nt: TGTGCCAGCAGCTTATCCCTGGGACAGGGGATTTACGAGCAGTACTTC

clone_size: few
j_call: TRBJ1-3
v_call: TRBV11-3
d_call: TRBD1
cdr3_length: 14
cdr3_aa: CASSTRDSGNTIYF
cdr3_nt: TGTGCCAGCAGCACACGGGACAGCGGAAACACCATATATTTT

clone_size: once
j_call: TRBJ2-7
v_call: TRBV19
d_call: .
cdr3_length: 15
cdr3_aa: CASSITAQVTYEQYF
cdr3_nt: TGTGCCAGTAGTATCACGGCCCAAGTTACCTACGAGCAGTACTTC

clone_size: .
j_call: TRBJ1-5
v_call: TRBV19
d_call: .
cdr3_length: 14
cdr3_aa: CASSYPGGNQPQHF
cdr3_nt: TGTGCCAGTAGCTACCCTGGTGGCAATCAGCCCCAGCATTTT

clone_size: .
j_call: TRBJ2-7
v_call: TRBV5-1
d_call: .
cdr3_length: 14
cdr3_aa: CASRPSGQYYEQYF
cdr3_nt: TGCGCCAGCAGGCCTTCTGGACAGTATTACGAGCAGTACTTC

clone_size: .
j_call: TRBJ2-3
v_call: TRBV19
d_call: .
cdr3_length: 15
cdr3_aa: CASSPLLASTDTQYF
cdr3_nt: TGTGCCAGTAGTCCACTACTAGCTAGCACAGATACGCAGTATTTT

clone_size: .
j_call: TRBJ2-3
v_call: TRBV29-1
d_call: .
cdr3_length: 13
cdr3_aa: CSVVQTSTDTQYF
cdr3_nt: TGCAGCGTTGTACAGACTAGCACAGATACGCAGTATTTT

clone_size: .
j_call: TRBJ2-1
v_call: TRBV6-2/TRBV6-3
d_call: .
cdr3_length: 15
cdr3_aa: CASSYRGRLVDEQFF
cdr3_nt: TGTGCCAGCAGTTACAGGGGTCGGCTAGTCGATGAGCAGTTCTTC

clone_size: .
j_call: TRBJ1-1
v_call: TRBV7-3
d_call: TRBD1
cdr3_length: 17
cdr3_aa: CASSSTRTGGGRAEAFF
cdr3_nt: TGTGCCAGCAGCTCAACCCGGACAGGGGGCGGAAGGGCTGAAGCTTTCTTT

clone_size: .
j_call: TRBJ2-5
v_call: TRBV2
d_call: TRBD1
cdr3_length: 15
cdr3_aa: CASSEDLQGQETQYF
cdr3_nt: TGTGCCAGCAGTGAAGACTTACAGGGGCAAGAGACCCAGTACTTC

clone_size: .
j_call: TRBJ2-7
v_call: TRBV28
d_call: .
cdr3_length: 14
cdr3_aa: CASSFDRWGYEQYF
cdr3_nt: TGTGCCAGCAGTTTTGACAGGTGGGGTTACGAGCAGTACTTC

clone_size: .
j_call: TRBJ1-1
v_call: TRBV19
d_call: .
cdr3_length: 15
cdr3_aa: CASSIQAGIDTEAFF
cdr3_nt: TGTGCCAGTAGTATCCAAGCGGGGATTGACACTGAAGCTTTCTTT

clone_size: .
j_call: TRBJ1-3
v_call: TRBV19
d_call: .
cdr3_length: 14
cdr3_aa: CASDGSVSGNTIYF
cdr3_nt: TGTGCCAGCGATGGCTCGGTATCTGGAAACACCATATATTTT

clone_size: .
j_call: TRBJ2-7
v_call: TRBV18
d_call: .
cdr3_length: 14
cdr3_aa: CASSPVGQPSEQYF
cdr3_nt: TGTGCCAGCTCACCAGTTGGACAGCCCTCCGAGCAGTACTTC

clone_size: .
j_call: TRBJ2-5
v_call: TRBV5-4
d_call: TRBD1
cdr3_length: 14
cdr3_aa: CASSQDRGGETQYF
cdr3_nt: TGTGCCAGCAGCCAGGACAGGGGCGGTGAGACCCAGTACTTC

clone_size: .
j_call: TRBJ1-5
v_call: TRBV7-2
d_call: .
cdr3_length: 13
cdr3_aa: CASSLNLDQPQHF
cdr3_nt: TGTGCCAGCAGCTTAAACCTGGATCAGCCCCAGCATTTT

clone_size: .
j_call: TRBJ1-1
v_call: TRBV6-5
d_call: TRBD1
cdr3_length: 14
cdr3_aa: CASSSRDRNTEAFF
cdr3_nt: TGTGCCAGCAGTAGCCGGGACAGGAACACTGAAGCTTTCTTT

clone_size: .
j_call: TRBJ1-6
v_call: TRBV6-5
d_call: .
cdr3_length: 15
cdr3_aa: CASKGPTALNSPLHF
cdr3_nt: TGTGCCAGCAAAGGCCCGACAGCCCTAAATTCACCCCTCCACTTT

clone_size: .
j_call: TRBJ2-1
v_call: TRBV11-2
d_call: TRBD1
cdr3_length: 14
cdr3_aa: CASSPRTGDDEQFF
cdr3_nt: TGTGCCAGCAGCCCCCGGACAGGGGACGATGAGCAGTTCTTC

clone_size: few
j_call: TRBJ2-7
v_call: TRBV5-1
d_call: .
cdr3_length: 16
cdr3_aa: CASSPGGLESSYEQYF
cdr3_nt: TGCGCCAGCAGCCCTGGTGGCCTAGAGAGCTCCTACGAGCAGTACTTC

clone_size: once
j_call: TRBJ2-7
v_call: TRBV11-2
d_call: .
cdr3_length: 12
cdr3_aa: CASSLDRGEQYF
cdr3_nt: TGTGCCAGCAGCTTAGATCGCGGCGAGCAGTACTTC

clone_size: .
j_call: TRBJ1-1
v_call: TRBV7-3
d_call: TRBD1
cdr3_length: 14
cdr3_aa: CASRTGGSNTEAFF
cdr3_nt: TGTGCCAGCAGAACAGGGGGCTCGAACACTGAAGCTTTCTTT

clone_size: .
j_call: TRBJ1-2
v_call: TRBV7-8
d_call: .
cdr3_length: 12
cdr3_aa: CASSAGFYGYTF
cdr3_nt: TGTGCCAGCAGCGCCGGCTTTTATGGCTACACCTTC

clone_size: .
j_call: TRBJ1-2
v_call: TRBV19
d_call: TRBD1
cdr3_length: 12
cdr3_aa: CASSTGVRGYTF
cdr3_nt: TGTGCCAGTTCTACAGGGGTTCGAGGCTACACCTTC

clone_size: .
j_call: TRBJ2-5
v_call: TRBV7-2
d_call: .
cdr3_length: 15
cdr3_aa: CASSLAGGREETQYF
cdr3_nt: TGTGCCAGCAGCTTAGCGGGGGGGCGGGAAGAGACCCAGTACTTC

clone_size: .
j_call: TRBJ2-3
v_call: TRBV7-2
d_call: TRBD1
cdr3_length: 16
cdr3_aa: CASSLEGQGGTDTQYF
cdr3_nt: TGTGCCAGCAGCTTAGAGGGGCAGGGGGGCACAGATACGCAGTATTTT

clone_size: few
j_call: TRBJ1-1
v_call: TRBV7-2
d_call: .
cdr3_length: 11
cdr3_aa: CASSPQTEAFF
cdr3_nt: TGTGCCAGCAGCCCTCAGACTGAAGCTTTCTTT

clone_size: few
j_call: TRBJ1-2
v_call: TRBV10-3
d_call: .
cdr3_length: 11
cdr3_aa: CAISGRGGYTF
cdr3_nt: TGTGCCATCAGTGGCAGGGGTGGCTACACCTTC

clone_size: .
j_call: TRBJ2-7
v_call: TRBV21-1
d_call: .
cdr3_length: 15
cdr3_aa: CASSPKNRPVYEQYF
cdr3_nt: TGTGCCAGCAGCCCTAAAAATAGACCGGTATACGAGCAGTACTTC

clone_size: .
j_call: TRBJ1-1
v_call: TRBV5-1
d_call: TRBD1
cdr3_length: 14
cdr3_aa: CASSLGQGSTEAFF
cdr3_nt: TGCGCCAGCAGCCTTGGACAGGGTAGCACTGAAGCTTTCTTT

clone_size: once
j_call: TRBJ1-2
v_call: TRBV5-6
d_call: TRBD1
cdr3_length: 16
cdr3_aa: CASSLLSEGQGSSYTF
cdr3_nt: TGTGCCAGCAGCTTGTTAAGCGAGGGACAGGGTAGTAGCTACACCTTC

clone_size: .
j_call: TRBJ1-1
v_call: TRBV18
d_call: .
cdr3_length: 16
cdr3_aa: CASSPSDQAGNTEAFF
cdr3_nt: TGTGCCAGCTCACCGTCCGATCAGGCCGGTAACACTGAAGCTTTCTTT

clone_size: .
j_call: TRBJ2-3
v_call: TRBV2
d_call: .
cdr3_length: 14
cdr3_aa: CASSALATTDTQYF
cdr3_nt: TGTGCCAGCAGTGCGCTAGCGACCACAGATACGCAGTATTTT

clone_size: .
j_call: TRBJ1-1
v_call: TRBV4-2
d_call: TRBD1
cdr3_length: 16
cdr3_aa: CASSELGGQGNTEAFF
cdr3_nt: TGTGCCAGCAGCGAACTCGGGGGACAGGGAAACACTGAAGCTTTCTTT

clone_size: .
j_call: TRBJ2-7
v_call: TRBV7-3
d_call: TRBD1
cdr3_length: 15
cdr3_aa: CASSPTGSVFDEQYF
cdr3_nt: TGTGCCAGCAGCCCGACAGGGAGTGTCTTCGACGAGCAGTACTTC

clone_size: .
j_call: TRBJ1-2
v_call: TRBV7-2
d_call: TRBD1
cdr3_length: 14
cdr3_aa: CASSLLTGAGSYTF
cdr3_nt: TGTGCCAGCAGCCTATTGACAGGGGCTGGGAGCTACACCTTC

clone_size: .
j_call: TRBJ1-2
v_call: TRBV10-3
d_call: TRBD1
cdr3_length: 13
cdr3_aa: CAISETGEVGYTF
cdr3_nt: TGTGCCATCAGTGAGACAGGGGAGGTTGGCTACACCTTC

clone_size: .
j_call: TRBJ1-1
v_call: TRBV7-2
d_call: .
cdr3_length: 16
cdr3_aa: CASSLALYQIYTEAFF
cdr3_nt: TGTGCCAGCAGCTTAGCGCTATACCAGATATACACTGAAGCTTTCTTT

clone_size: once
j_call: TRBJ2-5
v_call: TRBV4-1
d_call: .
cdr3_length: 12
cdr3_aa: CASSQGEETQYF
cdr3_nt: TGCGCCAGCAGCCAGGGAGAAGAGACCCAGTACTTC

clone_size: .
j_call: TRBJ2-1
v_call: TRBV10-3
d_call: .
cdr3_length: 17
cdr3_aa: CAISPREGQSSYNEQFF
cdr3_nt: TGTGCCATCAGTCCCAGGGAAGGACAGAGCTCCTACAATGAGCAGTTCTTC

clone_size: .
j_call: TRBJ2-7
v_call: TRBV6-5
d_call: .
cdr3_length: 10
cdr3_aa: CASNRPEQYF
cdr3_nt: TGTGCCAGCAACAGGCCCGAGCAGTACTTC

clone_size: .
j_call: TRBJ2-3
v_call: TRBV3-1/TRBV3-2
d_call: TRBD2
cdr3_length: 18
cdr3_aa: CASSQAPLAGGGTDTQYF
cdr3_nt: TGTGCCAGCAGCCAAGCCCCCTTAGCGGGGGGTGGCACAGATACGCAGTATTTT

clone_size: .
j_call: TRBJ1-2
v_call: TRBV7-3
d_call: .
cdr3_length: 13
cdr3_aa: CASSPTSESGYTF
cdr3_nt: TGTGCCAGCAGCCCCACAAGTGAAAGTGGCTACACCTTC

clone_size: once
j_call: TRBJ2-4
v_call: TRBV18
d_call: .
cdr3_length: 15
cdr3_aa: CASSPPVGPGNIQYF
cdr3_nt: TGTGCCAGCTCACCACCCGTGGGACCCGGGAACATTCAGTACTTC

clone_size: .
j_call: TRBJ2-7
v_call: TRBV28
d_call: .
cdr3_length: 11
cdr3_aa: CASTKGREQYF
cdr3_nt: TGTGCCAGCACAAAGGGGCGCGAGCAGTACTTC

clone_size: .
j_call: TRBJ1-1
v_call: TRBV10-2
d_call: .
cdr3_length: 11
cdr3_aa: CASGWGAEAFF
cdr3_nt: TGCGCCAGCGGATGGGGCGCTGAAGCTTTCTTT